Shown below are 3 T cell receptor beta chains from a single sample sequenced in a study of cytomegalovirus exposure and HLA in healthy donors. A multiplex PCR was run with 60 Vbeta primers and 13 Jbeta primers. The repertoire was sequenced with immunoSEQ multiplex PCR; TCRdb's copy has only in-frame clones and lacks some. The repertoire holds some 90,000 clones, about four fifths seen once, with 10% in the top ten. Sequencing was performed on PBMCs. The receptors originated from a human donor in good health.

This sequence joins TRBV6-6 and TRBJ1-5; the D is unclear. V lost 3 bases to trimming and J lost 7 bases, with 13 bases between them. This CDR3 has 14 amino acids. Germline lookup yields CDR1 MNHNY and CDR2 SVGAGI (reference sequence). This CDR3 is CASSYGQNPQPQHF. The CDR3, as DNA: TGTGCCAGCAGTTATGGGCAGAATCCCCAGCCCCAGCATTTT.

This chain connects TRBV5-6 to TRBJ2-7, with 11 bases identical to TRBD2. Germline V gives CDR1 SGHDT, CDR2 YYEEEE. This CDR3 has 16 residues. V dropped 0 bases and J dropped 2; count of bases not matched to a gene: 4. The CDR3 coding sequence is TGTGCCAGCAGCTTGGAGGGACTAGCGGTCGCCTACGAGCAGTACTTC. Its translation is CASSLEGLAVAYEQYF.

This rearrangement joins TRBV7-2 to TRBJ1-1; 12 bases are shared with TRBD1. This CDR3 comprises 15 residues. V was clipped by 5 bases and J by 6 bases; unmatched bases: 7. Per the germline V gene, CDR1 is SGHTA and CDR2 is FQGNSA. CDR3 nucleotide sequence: TGTGCCAGCAGCCCATGGGACAGGGGGCAACCTGAAGCTTTCTTT. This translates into CASSPWDRGQPEAFF.